The present TCR beta chain was sequenced within a study of CD8 T cells in Susac syndrome. Whole-study context: Intravenous immunoglobulin alone or corticosteroids were being given to patients with Susac syndrome at blood draw, unless they were therapy-naive.

Reverse transcription of 0.5 to 1 ug RNA was performed with random hexamers. With immunoSEQ multiplex PCR, TCR beta CDR3 was amplified across 54 Vbeta and 13 Jbeta. TCRdb used MiXCR to reprocess the immunoSEQ multiplex PCR reads, holding one entry per CDR3 protein. The table has some 150,000 distinct CDR3 sequences, approximately 95% seen once. In its sample, this clonotype was seen once. The CDR3 contains 14 residues. V lost 5 bases and J 9 bases, leaving 19 bases between the germline ends. CDR1 SEHNR and CDR2 FQNEAQ come from the germline V gene (reference sequence). The source material was CD4+ T cells from PBMCs. This sequence joins TRBV7-9 and TRBJ1-2; D gene uncertain. This receptor was taken from a human donor with Susac syndrome. As DNA, the CDR3 is TGTGCCAGCAGCCCTAGGGTTAATGGAGGGCGCTACACCTTC. Encoded protein: CASSPRVNGGRYTF.